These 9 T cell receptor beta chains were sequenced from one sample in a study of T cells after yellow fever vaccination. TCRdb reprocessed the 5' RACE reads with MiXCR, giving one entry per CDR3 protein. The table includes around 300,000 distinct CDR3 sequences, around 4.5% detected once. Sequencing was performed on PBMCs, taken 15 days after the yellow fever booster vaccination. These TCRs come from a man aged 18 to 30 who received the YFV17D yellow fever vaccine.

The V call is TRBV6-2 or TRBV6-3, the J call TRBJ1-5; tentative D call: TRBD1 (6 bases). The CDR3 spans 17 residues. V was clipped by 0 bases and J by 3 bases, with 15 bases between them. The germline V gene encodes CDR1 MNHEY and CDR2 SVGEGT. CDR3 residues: CASSYSRGRFVNQPQHF. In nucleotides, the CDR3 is TGTGCCAGCAGTTACTCCCGGGGGCGCTTTGTCAATCAGCCCCAGCATTTT.

The CDR3 coding sequence is TGTGCCAGCAGTACGACAGAAAGAAATTCACCCCTCCACTTT. This gives the protein CASSTTERNSPLHF. This chain joins TRBV6-2 or TRBV6-3 and TRBJ1-6; perhaps TRBD1 as D (5 bases). Germline V lookup: CDR1 MNHEY, CDR2 SVGEGT. The CDR3 has 14 amino acids. Between the trimmed V and J ends, which lost 5 bases and 7 bases, there was a span of 12 bases.

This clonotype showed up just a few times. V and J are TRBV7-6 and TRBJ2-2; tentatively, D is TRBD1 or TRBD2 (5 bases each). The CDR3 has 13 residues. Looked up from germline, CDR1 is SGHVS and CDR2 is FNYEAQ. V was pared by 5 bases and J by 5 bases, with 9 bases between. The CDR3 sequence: CASSEGWTGELFF. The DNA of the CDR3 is TGTGCCAGCAGCGAGGGGTGGACCGGGGAGCTGTTTTTT.

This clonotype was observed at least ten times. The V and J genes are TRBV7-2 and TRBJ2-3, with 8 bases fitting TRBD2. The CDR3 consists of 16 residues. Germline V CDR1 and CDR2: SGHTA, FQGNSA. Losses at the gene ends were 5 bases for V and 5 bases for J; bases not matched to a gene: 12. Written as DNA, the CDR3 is TGTGCCAGCAGCGGCCGTCCCGGGACTAGGGGAGATACGCAGTATTTT. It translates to CASSGRPGTRGDTQYF.

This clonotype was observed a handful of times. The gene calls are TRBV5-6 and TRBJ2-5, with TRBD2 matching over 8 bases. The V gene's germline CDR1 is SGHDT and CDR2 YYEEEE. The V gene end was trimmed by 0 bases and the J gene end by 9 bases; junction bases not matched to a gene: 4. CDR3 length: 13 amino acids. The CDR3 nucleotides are TGTGCCAGCAGCTTGGCGGGGGGGGAGGCCCAGTACTTC. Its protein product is CASSLAGGEAQYF.

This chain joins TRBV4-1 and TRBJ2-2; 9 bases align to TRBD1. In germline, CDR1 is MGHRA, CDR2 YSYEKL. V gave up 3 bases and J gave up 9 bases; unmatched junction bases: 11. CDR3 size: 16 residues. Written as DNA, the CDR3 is TGCGCCAGCAGCCACCCCGGGACAGGGAGGGCCCGGGAGCTGTTTTTT. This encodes CASSHPGTGRARELFF.

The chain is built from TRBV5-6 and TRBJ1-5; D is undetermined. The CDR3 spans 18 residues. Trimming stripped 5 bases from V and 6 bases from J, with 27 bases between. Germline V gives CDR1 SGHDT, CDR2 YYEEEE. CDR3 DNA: TGTGCCAGCAGGTACCGCACCGGGAGTAGGAGGCAAAGTCAGCCCCAGCATTTT. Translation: CASRYRTGSRRQSQPQHF.

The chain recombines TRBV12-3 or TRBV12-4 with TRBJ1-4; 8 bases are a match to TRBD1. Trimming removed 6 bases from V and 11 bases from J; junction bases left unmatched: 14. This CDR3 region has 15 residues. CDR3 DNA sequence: TGTGCCAGCAGCCCGGGGGACAGGCCGGGTATCAAACTGTTTTTT. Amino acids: CASSPGDRPGIKLFF.

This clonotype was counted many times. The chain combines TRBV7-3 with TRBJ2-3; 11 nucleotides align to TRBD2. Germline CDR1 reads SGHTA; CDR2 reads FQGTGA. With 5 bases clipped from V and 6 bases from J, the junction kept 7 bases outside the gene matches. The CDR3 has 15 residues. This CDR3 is CASSAKTSGADTQYF. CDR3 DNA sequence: TGTGCCAGCAGCGCGAAGACTAGCGGGGCGGATACGCAGTATTTT.